The text below deals with one TCR beta chain. This clone's antigen is unknown. No base quality values were provided; no much bigger clone lies one nucleotide off. The sample comes from a study of T cells in tumors and immune-related adverse events (dated by TCRdb to the early 2020s). Using the immunoSEQ assay, the TCR beta locus was amplified and sequenced, producing bulk TCR Vbeta CDR3 data. As for the authors' bioinformatics: CDR3s were excluded if they were non-productive, were shorter than 7 amino acids, or did not start with C or end with F/W. Analysis was restricted to specimens with at least 1000 reads, and clonotypes were defined at the amino acid level. Clonality was computed as 1 minus Pielou's evenness. To equalize library sizes, abundance-weighted random subsampling with replacement was performed and repeated 100 times so that 95% confidence intervals could be reported. Repertoire overlap was quantified using the Morisita overlap index, and the top 40 clones per specimen were examined for overlap with the irAE. Sourced from immuneACCESS, this table was stored by TCRdb with only in-frame sequences that have V and J called. A share of the clones is absent; for the studies checked, an unresolved V gene accounts for under half, and the remainder has no known explanation. The V and J calls and the clone size are those of that table, but D and trimming were determined from the DNA. Recorded for this sample are several thousand clones; approximately 94% of them occurred a single time. The ten largest clonotypes hold 2.2% of the sample.

This specimen's treatment or condition label, per the study, means: nivolumab (PD-1 blockade) given before sampling. The DNeasy Blood and Tissue Kit was used to extract DNA from formalin-fixed paraffin-embedded specimens. Trimming leaves V shorter by 4 bases and J shorter by 2 bases, with the junction holding 5 bases beyond the gene matches. Reading from cysteine to phenylalanine, the CDR3 counts 15 amino acids. Only the CDR3 DNA is retained, 45 bases long and in frame from the first base. CDR1 and CDR2 were assigned from the germline V gene (reference sequence) as SGHNT and YYREEE. Sequences were derived from lymph node tissue, sampled from a patient treated with anti-PD-1 therapy. This clonotype originated in a female donor with metastatic renal cell carcinoma. The chain is assembled from TRBV5-4 and TRBJ2-2, and 7 bases in between align with TRBD1. This receptor carries the CDR3 CASSRDRVNTGELFF. The DNA sequence follows: TGTGCCAGCAGCCGCGACAGGGTAAACACCGGGGAGCTGTTTTTT.